The rows below give T cell receptor beta chains drawn from one sample of a study of shared T cell receptors in the human thymus. Sequencing was performed with immunoSEQ multiplex PCR; in TCRdb, only in-frame clones are kept and a portion is missing. The repertoire has 500,000 to 850,000 clones, 87% of them found once; the top ten carry about 0.0094%. These data were likewise used in another study, on human thymus T cells.

The sequenced sample consisted of thymocytes. The receptor source for this set is a boy in the first two years of life with a congenital heart defect. Each CDR3 is given with its conserved first and last residue. The order of the fields is D gene, clone size, J gene, V gene, CDR3 DNA, CDR3 protein. A D gene is named only where the DNA matches it firmly. Clone size is shown for a subset of rows, as once, few, many or a class of expanded clone.

>.|once|TRBJ2-5|TRBV7-9
TGTGCCAGCAGCTTGCCAGGGGGACTAGATGAGACCCAGTACTTC
CASSLPGGLDETQYF
>TRBD1|.|TRBJ2-3|TRBV28
TGTGCCAGCAGTACGGACAGGGGCACAGATACGCAGTATTTT
CASSTDRGTDTQYF
>.|once|TRBJ2-7|TRBV4-3
TGCGCCAGCAGCCCAGACCGGGTCCCACCTTACGAGCAGTACTTC
CASSPDRVPPYEQYF
>.|.|TRBJ1-5|TRBV19
TGTGCCAGTAGTCCCTGGCGGGGCAATCAGCCCCAGCATTTT
CASSPWRGNQPQHF
>.|.|TRBJ1-2|TRBV4-3
TGCGCCAGCAGCTCCAGTCAAAACTATGGCTACACCTTC
CASSSSQNYGYTF
>.|once|TRBJ1-2|TRBV21-1
TGTGCCAGTGTCTATCTGGGCTACACCTTC
CASVYLGYTF
>TRBD1|once|TRBJ1-2|TRBV6-1
TGTGCCAGCAGTGAAAGGCGGCAGGGGGCGCGGTATGGCTACACCTTC
CASSERRQGARYGYTF
>TRBD1|.|TRBJ2-7|TRBV9
TGTGCCAGCAGCGTAGCTGGGACAGGGCACGAGCAGTACTTC
CASSVAGTGHEQYF
>.|.|TRBJ2-7|TRBV4-1
TGCGCCAGCAGCCAAGTCTGCGGGTGCCCCTACGAGCAGTACTTC
CASSQVCGCPYEQYF
>.|once|TRBJ2-2|TRBV5-4
TGTGCCAGCAGCTTCGGGGGGCCGGGGGGAACGAACACCGGGGAGCTGTTTTTT
CASSFGGPGGTNTGELFF
>TRBD1|.|TRBJ1-2|TRBV27
TGTGCCAGCAGTCCTCAATCGGACAGGGGGAATAACTATGGCTACACCTTC
CASSPQSDRGNNYGYTF
>TRBD2|.|TRBJ2-5|TRBV5-1
TGCGCCAGCAGCTTGGGATTAGCGGGAGAGACCCAGTACTTC
CASSLGLAGETQYF
>.|.|TRBJ1-5|TRBV28
TGTGCCAGCAGTTCGAGGATTACGCCCTATCAGCCCCAGCATTTT
CASSSRITPYQPQHF
>TRBD1|.|TRBJ1-5|TRBV4-2
TGTGCCAGCAGCCAAGCCCGGACAGGGGGCAAACAGCCCCAGCATTTT
CASSQARTGGKQPQHF
>.|.|TRBJ1-3|TRBV4-3
TGCGCCAGCAGCCACCCCATTCCCGGCGGCTCTGGAAACACCATATATTTT
CASSHPIPGGSGNTIYF
>.|once|TRBJ2-2|TRBV5-1
TGCGCCAGCAAAGCAACCAGGGGTCCGAACCCCGGGGAGCTGTTTTTT
CASKATRGPNPGELFF
>TRBD2|.|TRBJ2-7|TRBV7-9
TGTGCCAGCAGCTTAGGAACTAGCGGTACCTACGAGCAGTACTTC
CASSLGTSGTYEQYF
>.|.|TRBJ1-5|TRBV15
TGTGCCACCAGCAGATACGGGACTAAAAACAATCAGCCCCAGCATTTT
CATSRYGTKNNQPQHF
>TRBD2|.|TRBJ2-3|TRBV14
TGTGCCAGCAGCCATACTAGCGGGGGGTTGACGGATACGCAGTATTTT
CASSHTSGGLTDTQYF
>.|.|TRBJ2-1|TRBV4-3
TGCGCCAGTACCGGTGGTCCCTACAATGAGCAGTTCTTC
CASTGGPYNEQFF
>TRBD1|.|TRBJ1-1|TRBV9
TGTGCCAGCAGCGCCGGACAGGATTTACGTGAAGCTTTCTTT
CASSAGQDLREAFF
>TRBD1|.|TRBJ1-5|TRBV28
TGTGCCAGCAGGAAACAGGGGAGGTCGGTTTATAGCAATCAGCCCCAGCATTTT
CASRKQGRSVYSNQPQHF
>.|few|TRBJ2-7|TRBV19
TGTGCCAGTAGGACACGACGGGGGGAGCAGTACTTC
CASRTRRGEQYF
>.|.|TRBJ2-6|TRBV5-1
TGCGCCAGCAGCTTGACAGCCAGCTCTGGGGCCAACGTCCTGACTTTC
CASSLTASSGANVLTF
>.|.|TRBJ1-2|TRBV5-1
TGCGCCAGCAGCCGGGCCCGCCGGGGGTACTATGGCTACACCTTC
CASSRARRGYYGYTF
>.|.|TRBJ2-1|TRBV27
TGTGCCAGCAGTTTATCGGTCAGGACAGCCTACAATGAGCAGTTCTTC
CASSLSVRTAYNEQFF
>.|.|TRBJ2-1|TRBV27
TGTGCCTGCCGTCGGGGCGGGGTTGGTATTAGCTCCTACAATGAGCAGTTCTTC
CACRRGGVGISSYNEQFF
>.|.|TRBJ1-2|TRBV6-1
TGTGCCAGCAGTGGACAGGACCACTACACCTTC
CASSGQDHYTF
>.|.|TRBJ2-5|TRBV4-2
TGTGCCAGCAGCCAAGTCAGGTTTCGGTCGGCAGAGACCCAGTACTTC
CASSQVRFRSAETQYF
>.|once|TRBJ2-2|TRBV4-1
TGCGCCAGCAGCCAAGGAGGGCCCTACACCGGGGAGCTGTTTTTT
CASSQGGPYTGELFF
>.|few|TRBJ1-3|TRBV19
TGTGCCACGATAACAGGTTCCGGAAACACCATATATTTT
CATITGSGNTIYF
>.|once|TRBJ2-5|TRBV5-1
TGCGCCAGCAGCTTGGACCGGGTGGGACTCCAAGAGACCCAGTACTTC
CASSLDRVGLQETQYF
>TRBD1|once|TRBJ2-7|TRBV30
TGTGCCTGGCGGGACAGGGACTCATACGAGCAGTACTTC
CAWRDRDSYEQYF
>.|.|TRBJ1-3|TRBV25-1
TGTGCCAGCAGTTCTCCCCTAGGGGCCTCTGGAAACACCATATATTTT
CASSSPLGASGNTIYF
>.|.|TRBJ1-6|TRBV6-5
TGTGCCAGCAGTAAGGACGGGGGGACTAATTCACCCCTCCACTTT
CASSKDGGTNSPLHF
>.|.|TRBJ1-2|TRBV4-3
TGCGCCAGCAGCCAAGATCAAGAAAAACTCTACACCTTC
CASSQDQEKLYTF
>.|.|TRBJ1-1|TRBV6-5
TGTGCCAGCAGTTACTGGGGGGATTTGAACACTGAAGCTTTCTTT
CASSYWGDLNTEAFF
>TRBD1|.|TRBJ1-6|TRBV4-2
TGTGCCAGCAGCCAACACCGGGACAGGTTAGATTCACCCCTCCACTTT
CASSQHRDRLDSPLHF
>.|.|TRBJ2-5|TRBV14
TGTGCCAGCAGTCAACAGGCGCCCGGAGAGACCCAGTACTTC
CASSQQAPGETQYF
>.|few|TRBJ1-1|TRBV28
TGTGCCAGCGCCTGTTCGGGACATAAAGCTTTCTTT
CASACSGHKAFF
>.|.|TRBJ2-7|TRBV5-5
TGTGCCAGCGGCTCTAAGAGCCACGAGCAGTACTTC
CASGSKSHEQYF
>.|.|TRBJ2-5|TRBV4-3
TGCGCCAGCAGCCAAGAGAACGAGGAGACCCAGTACTTC
CASSQENEETQYF
>TRBD2|.|TRBJ2-3|TRBV28
TGTGCCAGCAGTTCTCGGACTAGCGGAAGCACAGATACGCAGTATTTT
CASSSRTSGSTDTQYF
>.|.|TRBJ1-6|TRBV7-2
TGTGCCAGCAGCTTACCGGGTCACCATAATTCACCCCTCCACTTT
CASSLPGHHNSPLHF
>.|.|TRBJ2-1|TRBV30
TGTGCCTGGAGCCCGTCGGGGTCAGGGGTTAAGGGTGAGCAGTTCTTC
CAWSPSGSGVKGEQFF
>TRBD2|.|TRBJ2-7|TRBV4-3
TGCGCCAGCAGCCAAGTCCGAGAAGGCGGGGGAGCCCCTCCTGGACAGTACTTC
CASSQVREGGGAPPGQYF
>TRBD2|.|TRBJ2-3|TRBV7-8
TGTGCCAGCAGCTGCGGGACTAGCGGGAGGGGTTGTGACACAGATACGCAGTATTTT
CASSCGTSGRGCDTDTQYF
>.|few|TRBJ1-4|TRBV19
TGTGCCAGTAATTATCCGGGAGTTGAAAAACTGTTTTTT
CASNYPGVEKLFF
>TRBD1|.|TRBJ1-2|TRBV9
TGTGCCAGCAGCACCCGGGGCCCTACAGGGGGAACTGGCTACACCTTC
CASSTRGPTGGTGYTF
>.|.|TRBJ2-7|TRBV5-1
TGCGCCAGCAGCTTGCAGGGTAGACAAACCTACGAGCAGTACTTC
CASSLQGRQTYEQYF
>TRBD2|.|TRBJ2-7|TRBV5-6
TGTGCCAGCAGCTTGGAAAGGACTAGCGGTTTCTACGAGCAGTACTTC
CASSLERTSGFYEQYF
>.|.|TRBJ2-2|TRBV6-5
TGTGCCAGCAGTTACGGGCTCATTAACACCGGGGAGCTGTTTTTT
CASSYGLINTGELFF